This is a list of T cell receptor beta chains from one sample in a study of blood T cells in healthy people across ages. TCRdb itself ran the 5' RACE reads through MiXCR, one entry per CDR3 protein. The sample contains about 640,000 distinct CDR3 sequences, approximately 40% of which appear only once. The sequenced sample consisted of blood. The receptors were gathered from a man older than 75 in good health. Both conserved end residues are part of each CDR3. D genes are given only for firm matches. Clone size appears in some rows only: once, few, many, or a class for an expanded clone.

CSARGDHRGSNSPLHF	TGCAGTGCTAGAGGTGATCACAGGGGATCAAATTCACCCCTCCACTTT	NA	TRBJ1-6	TRBD1	TRBV20-1
CASSLMASGSTDTQYF	TGTGCCAGCAGCTTGATGGCTAGCGGGAGCACAGATACGCAGTATTTT	NA	TRBJ2-3	TRBD2	TRBV5-5
CATGSPGVFKNIQYF	TGTGCCACGGGCTCGCCGGGAGTTTTCAAAAACATTCAGTACTTC	NA	TRBJ2-4	NA	TRBV3-1
CASSSQGIEAFF	TGTGCCAGCAGCTCTCAAGGTATTGAAGCTTTCTTT	NA	TRBJ1-1	NA	TRBV7-9
CSAIRGQLQETQYF	TGCAGTGCCATAAGGGGACAGTTACAAGAGACCCAGTACTTC	many	TRBJ2-5	TRBD1	TRBV20-1
CASRGQGINIQYF	TGTGCCAGCAGGGGACAGGGGATAAACATTCAGTACTTC	many	TRBJ2-4	TRBD1	TRBV6-2/TRBV6-3
CASRLRVTTDTQYF	TGTGCCAGCAGGCTCCGGGTGACCACAGATACGCAGTATTTT	NA	TRBJ2-3	NA	TRBV7-2
CASGGTGRSPYEQYF	TGTGCCAGCGGTGGGACCGGGAGAAGTCCCTACGAGCAGTACTTC	NA	TRBJ2-7	NA	TRBV6-1
CASSHRDSSRGEQFF	TGCGCCAGCAGCCATCGGGACAGCTCTCGGGGTGAGCAGTTCTTC	NA	TRBJ2-1	TRBD1	TRBV5-1
CASSSGQGARDTQYF	TGTGCCAGCAGCTCGGGACAGGGGGCGAGAGATACGCAGTATTTT	NA	TRBJ2-3	TRBD1	TRBV7-9
CSARPTLNTEAFF	TGCAGTGCTAGACCGACCTTGAACACTGAAGCTTTCTTT	NA	TRBJ1-1	NA	TRBV20-1
CASSLSAGGLSSYNEQFF	TGTGCCAGCAGTTTATCAGCGGGGGGCCTAAGCTCCTACAATGAGCAGTTCTTC	NA	TRBJ2-1	TRBD2	TRBV12-3/TRBV12-4
CSVVSQGDYEQYF	TGCAGCGTTGTTAGTCAGGGGGACTACGAGCAGTACTTC	NA	TRBJ2-7	TRBD1	TRBV29-1
CSVDRQGSLKEGQYF	TGCAGCGTTGATCGACAGGGTTCCCTCAAAGAGGGCCAGTACTTC	few	TRBJ2-5	TRBD1	TRBV29-1
CASQGWRDQETQYF	TGTGCCTCCCAGGGCTGGAGGGACCAAGAGACCCAGTACTTC	NA	TRBJ2-5	NA	TRBV7-2
CSAKKASGSETQYF	TGCAGTGCTAAGAAGGCTAGCGGGAGTGAGACCCAGTACTTC	few	TRBJ2-5	TRBD2	TRBV20-1
CASSLGGRIDTQYF	TGTGCCAGCAGTTTGGGCGGGAGGATAGATACGCAGTATTTT	NA	TRBJ2-3	TRBD2	TRBV28
CASSWPEAGGLTSTDTQYF	TGCGCCAGCAGCTGGCCTGAAGCGGGGGGGCTGACCAGCACAGATACGCAGTATTTT	few	TRBJ2-3	TRBD2	TRBV5-1
CANSLAGKNTGELFF	TGCGCCAACAGCTTGGCCGGCAAGAACACCGGGGAGCTGTTTTTT	NA	TRBJ2-2	NA	TRBV5-1
CASSTRGGSGNTTYF	TGTGCCAGCAGCACCCGAGGGGGATCAGGAAACACCACATATTTT	NA	TRBJ1-3	NA	TRBV7-6
CASSLFRRASGRNNEQFF	TGTGCCAGCAGTTTATTCCGTCGGGCTAGCGGGAGAAACAATGAGCAGTTCTTC	NA	TRBJ2-1	TRBD2	TRBV28
CASSLGGTSGVYEQYF	TGTGCCAGCAGTTTAGGTGGGACTAGCGGGGTCTACGAGCAGTACTTC	NA	TRBJ2-7	TRBD2	TRBV28
CSVSAGTGPNEKLFF	TGCAGCGTATCAGCGGGGACAGGGCCTAATGAAAAACTGTTTTTT	NA	TRBJ1-4	TRBD1	TRBV29-1
CSAHRADSNTYEQYF	TGCAGTGCCCACCGGGCGGACAGTAATACCTACGAGCAGTACTTC	few	TRBJ2-7	NA	TRBV20-1
CASRYLNTEAFF	TGTGCCAGCAGATACCTAAACACTGAAGCTTTCTTT	NA	TRBJ1-1	NA	TRBV28
CASSGGTGVGRSNQPQHF	TGTGCCAGCAGCGGGGGGACAGGGGTAGGTAGAAGCAATCAGCCCCAGCATTTT	NA	TRBJ1-5	TRBD1	TRBV5-5
CASSVGGPYNEQFF	TGTGCCAGCAGCGTTGGGGGTCCTTACAATGAGCAGTTCTTC	few	TRBJ2-1	NA	TRBV9
CASSSTGRQETRYF	TGTGCCAGCAGTTCAACGGGACGACAAGAGACCCGGTACTTC	NA	TRBJ2-5	NA	TRBV6-5
CASSEAGLGQPYGYTF	TGTGCCAGCAGTGAAGCGGGTTTGGGGCAGCCCTATGGCTACACCTTC	NA	TRBJ1-2	NA	TRBV6-1